This note documents a single T cell receptor (beta chain) sequence. The data were produced by immunoSEQ multiplex PCR, yet TCRdb's version contains in-frame clones alone and is incomplete. The top ten clones hold approximately 5.5% of a sample with tens of thousands of clones, 91% of them seen once. The data belong to a study of graft-versus-host responses after intestinal transplantation. The germline gives CDR1 SGHNT, CDR2 YYREEE (reference sequence). Trimming took 4 bases from V and 4 from J; bases not matched to a gene: 8. CDR3 length equals 15 residues. The source was PBMCs, collected nearly 670 days after intestinal transplant. V usage is TRBV5-4 and J usage is TRBJ1-2, with 9 bases that match TRBD1. This clonotype was sampled from a human patient who received an intestinal transplant, so some T cells may come from the graft donor. CDR3 region: CASSPGGDRVYGYTF. In nucleotides, the CDR3 is TGTGCCAGCAGCCCGGGAGGGGACAGGGTCTATGGCTACACCTTC.